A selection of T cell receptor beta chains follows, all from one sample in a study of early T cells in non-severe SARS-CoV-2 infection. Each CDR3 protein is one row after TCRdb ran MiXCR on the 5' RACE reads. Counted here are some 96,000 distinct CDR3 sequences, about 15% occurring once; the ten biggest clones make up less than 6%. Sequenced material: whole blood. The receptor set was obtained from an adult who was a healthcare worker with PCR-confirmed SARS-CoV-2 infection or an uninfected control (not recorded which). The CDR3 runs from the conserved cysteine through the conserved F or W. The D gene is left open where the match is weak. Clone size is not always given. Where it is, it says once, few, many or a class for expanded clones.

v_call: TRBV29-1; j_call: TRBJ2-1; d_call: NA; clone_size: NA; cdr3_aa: CSQTVSYNEQFF; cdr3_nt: TGCAGTCAAACAGTCTCCTACAATGAGCAGTTCTTC
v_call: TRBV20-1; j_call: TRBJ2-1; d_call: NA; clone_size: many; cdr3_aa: CSARGRTDNEQFF; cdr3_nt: TGCAGTGCTAGAGGAAGAACCGACAATGAGCAGTTCTTC
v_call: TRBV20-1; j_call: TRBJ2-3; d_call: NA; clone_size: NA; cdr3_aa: CSARDGTGVSTDTQYF; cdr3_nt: TGCAGTGCTAGAGATGGAACGGGAGTAAGCACAGATACGCAGTATTTT
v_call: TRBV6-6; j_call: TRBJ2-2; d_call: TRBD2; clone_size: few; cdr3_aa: CASRGTSGRTGELFF; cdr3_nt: TGTGCCAGCCGCGGGACTAGCGGGAGGACCGGGGAGCTGTTTTTT
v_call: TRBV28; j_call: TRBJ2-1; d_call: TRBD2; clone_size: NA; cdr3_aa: CASSYPSSGRSNEQFF; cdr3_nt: TGTGCCAGCAGTTACCCATCTAGCGGGAGGTCAAATGAGCAGTTCTTC
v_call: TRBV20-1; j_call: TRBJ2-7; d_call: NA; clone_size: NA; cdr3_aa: CSASRERYEQYF; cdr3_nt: TGCAGTGCTAGTAGGGAGAGGTACGAGCAGTACTTC
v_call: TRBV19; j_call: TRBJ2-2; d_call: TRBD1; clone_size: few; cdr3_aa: CASTRGQGAGELFF; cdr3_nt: TGTGCCAGTACCCGGGGACAGGGCGCCGGGGAGCTGTTTTTT
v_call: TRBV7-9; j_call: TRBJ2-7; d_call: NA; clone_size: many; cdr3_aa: CASSSPSGGRYEQYF; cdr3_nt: TGTGCCAGCAGCTCCCCGAGTGGGGGTCGGTACGAGCAGTACTTC
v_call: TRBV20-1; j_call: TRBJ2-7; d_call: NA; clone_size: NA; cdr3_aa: CSARRQDHEQYF; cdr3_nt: TGCAGTGCTAGAAGGCAGGACCACGAGCAGTACTTC
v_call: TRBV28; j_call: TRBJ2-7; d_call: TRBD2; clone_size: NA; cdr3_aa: CASSFGGRDYEQYF; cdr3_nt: TGTGCCAGCAGTTTTGGCGGGAGGGACTACGAGCAGTACTTC
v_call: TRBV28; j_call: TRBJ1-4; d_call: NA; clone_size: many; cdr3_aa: CASRADPNEKLFF; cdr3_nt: TGTGCCAGCAGGGCTGACCCTAATGAAAAACTGTTTTTT
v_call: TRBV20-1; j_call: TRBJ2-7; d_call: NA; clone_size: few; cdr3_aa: CSAREFTASYEQYF; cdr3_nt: TGCAGTGCTAGAGAATTTACAGCTTCCTACGAGCAGTACTTC
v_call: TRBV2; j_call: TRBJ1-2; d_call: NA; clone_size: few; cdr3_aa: CASSERTTYGYTF; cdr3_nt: TGTGCCAGCAGTGAACGTACCACCTATGGCTACACCTTC
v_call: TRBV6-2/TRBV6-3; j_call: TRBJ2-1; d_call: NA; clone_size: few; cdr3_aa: CASSLVGDEQFF; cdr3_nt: TGTGCCAGCAGTTTAGTGGGGGATGAGCAGTTCTTC
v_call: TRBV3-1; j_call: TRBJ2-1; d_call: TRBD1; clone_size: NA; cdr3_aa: CASSQGTGNNEQFF; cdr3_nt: TGTGCCAGCAGCCAAGGGACAGGGAACAATGAGCAGTTCTTC
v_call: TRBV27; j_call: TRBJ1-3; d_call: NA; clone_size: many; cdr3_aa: CASSSFRWPGDTIYF; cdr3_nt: TGTGCCAGCAGTTCTTTCAGGTGGCCGGGGGACACCATATATTTT
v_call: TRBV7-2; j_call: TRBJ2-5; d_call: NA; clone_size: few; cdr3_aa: CASSPDSQETQYF; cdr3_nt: TGTGCCAGCAGCCCAGACAGCCAAGAGACCCAGTACTTC
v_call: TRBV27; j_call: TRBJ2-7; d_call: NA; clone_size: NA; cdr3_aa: CASSTETGQQYF; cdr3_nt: TGTGCCAGCAGCACCGAGACGGGCCAGCAGTACTTC
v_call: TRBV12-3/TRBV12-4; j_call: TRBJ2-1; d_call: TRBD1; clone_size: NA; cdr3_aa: CASSWPDRGQNEQFF; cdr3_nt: TGTGCCAGCAGTTGGCCGGACAGGGGGCAGAATGAGCAGTTCTTC
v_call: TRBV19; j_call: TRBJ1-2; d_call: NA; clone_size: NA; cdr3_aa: CASSIQFGNGYTF; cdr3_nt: TGTGCCAGTAGTATACAGTTCGGCAATGGCTACACCTTC
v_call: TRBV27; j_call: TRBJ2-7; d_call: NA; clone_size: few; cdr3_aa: CASSPAGLSQDEQYF; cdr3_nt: TGTGCCAGCAGTCCGGCGGGACTGTCTCAGGACGAGCAGTACTTC
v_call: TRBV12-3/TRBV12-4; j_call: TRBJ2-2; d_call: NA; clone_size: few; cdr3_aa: CASSPITSLNTGELFF; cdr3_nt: TGTGCCAGCAGTCCTATTACTAGCTTGAACACCGGGGAGCTGTTTTTT
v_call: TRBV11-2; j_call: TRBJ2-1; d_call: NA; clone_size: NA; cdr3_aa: CASSLGAGGGGEQFF; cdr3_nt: TGTGCCAGCAGCTTAGGAGCTGGGGGCGGCGGTGAGCAGTTCTTC
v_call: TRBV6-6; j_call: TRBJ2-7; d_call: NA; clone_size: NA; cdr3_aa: CASSYPDRYEQYF; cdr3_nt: TGTGCCAGCAGTTACCCTGATAGATACGAGCAGTACTTC
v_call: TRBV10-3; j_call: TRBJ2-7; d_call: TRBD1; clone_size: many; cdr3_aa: CAISLPGQGASEQYF; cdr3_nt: TGTGCCATCAGCCTACCGGGACAGGGGGCTAGCGAGCAGTACTTC
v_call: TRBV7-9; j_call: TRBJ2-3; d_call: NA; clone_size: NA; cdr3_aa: CATSGYSSTDTQYF; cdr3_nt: TGTGCCACCTCAGGGTATTCTAGCACAGATACGCAGTATTTT